One sample yielded the 18 T cell receptor beta chains listed below, sequenced in a study of human T cells and chemical hapten exposure. TCRdb processed the RACE reads anew with MiXCR; each CDR3 protein has one entry. The repertoire holds about 14,000 distinct CDR3 sequences, with roughly 15% as singletons. Regarding time point: patch test 1, 2 weeks after DPC sensitization. Treatment meaning: therapeutic diphenylcyclopropenone sensitization with weekly scalp DPC. Sequenced material: whole blood, taken in connection with sensitization to the hapten diphenylcyclopropenone (DPC). These receptor sequences come from a woman aged 25 to 39 with alopecia areata. Some clones in this sample may be carry-over from other donors' samples.

By its share, this clonotype is medium-sized. The rearrangement uses TRBV7-9 and TRBJ2-1; D could derive from TRBD1 or TRBD2 (5 bases each). The V end was cut by 6 bases, the J end by 3 bases, with 15 bases between. Germline values: CDR1 SEHNR, CDR2 FQNEAQ (reference sequence). This CDR3 is 15 amino acids long. CDR3 sequence: CASSIGDGIYNEQFF. DNA for the CDR3: TGTGCCAGCAGTATAGGGGACGGGATCTACAATGAGCAGTTCTTC. Complete variable domain (other parts from reference TRBV7-9 and TRBJ2-1): DTGVSQNPRHKITKRGQNVTFRCDPISEHNRLYWYRQTLGQGPEFLTYFQNEAQLEKSRLLSDRFSAERPKGSFSTLEIQRTEQGDSAMYLCASSIGDGIYNEQFFGPGTRLTVL.

The sample holds a few counts of this clonotype. This chain joins TRBV29-1 and TRBJ2-1, with 11 nucleotides matching TRBD2. V lost 4 bases to trimming and J lost 7 bases; unmatched junction nucleotides: 6. CDR3 length: 14 residues. Germline loops: CDR1 SQVTM, CDR2 ANQGSEA. The CDR3 here is CSVGSGRAGNEQFF. In DNA form, the CDR3 reads TGCAGCGTTGGTAGCGGGAGGGCCGGTAATGAGCAGTTCTTC.

Within the sample, this clonotype is medium-sized (0.01 to 0.1%). The chain links TRBV19 to TRBJ1-5; tentative D call: TRBD1 (5 bases). Trimming took off 8 bases at V and 1 base at J, with 18 bases between the two ends. CDR3 size: 16 residues. The germline gives CDR1 LNHDA, CDR2 SQIVND (reference sequence). CDR3 DNA: TGTGCCAGTCGTGAAGGGGCGGTTTGGAGCAATCAGCCCCAGCATTTT. It codes for CASREGAVWSNQPQHF.

This clonotype was detected many times. The chain combines TRBV28 with TRBJ2-3; D gene ambiguous. The CDR3 has 14 amino acids. Germline V gene sequence: CDR1 MDHEN, CDR2 SYDVKM. V was cut by 0 bases and J by 2 bases, with 6 bases left in between. For the CDR3, the DNA is TGTGCCAGCAGTTTATGGCCAGTCACAGATACGCAGTATTTT. Residues: CASSLWPVTDTQYF.

This clonotype showed up just once. V is TRBV10-2 and J is TRBJ2-3; D not resolved. Per the germline V gene, CDR1 is WSHSY and CDR2 is SAAADI. The CDR3 extends over 13 amino acids. V was pared by 6 bases and J by 4 bases, with 11 bases between. In DNA form, the CDR3 reads TGCGCCAGCAGACTGACCGCTGCAGATACGCAGTATTTT. Translation gives CASRLTAADTQYF.

This clonotype was counted only a few times. The chain is built from TRBV2 and TRBJ2-5, with D unclear. The CDR3 is made up of 10 amino acids. CDR1 SNHLY and CDR2 FYNNEI come from the germline V gene. The V and J ends lost 6 bases and 8 bases respectively, with 7 bases between them. In nucleotides, the CDR3 is TGTGCCAGCAGCCAACAAACCCAGTACTTC. This gives the protein CASSQQTQYF. The variable domain in full, with the rest retrieved from reference TRBV2 and TRBJ2-5, is EPEVTQTPSHQVTQMGQEVILRCVPISNHLYFYWYRQILGQKVEFLVSFYNNEISEKSEIFDDQFSVERPDGSNFTLKIRSTKLEDSAMYFCASSQQTQYFGPGTRLLVL.

This clonotype is medium-sized. The chain employs TRBV4-3 and TRBJ1-2, with D unclear. The CDR3 contains 16 residues. Trimming cost V 3 bases and J 0 bases, with 14 bases left between them. Germline lookup yields CDR1 LGHNA and CDR2 YSLEER. Here the CDR3 DNA reads TGCGCCAGCAGCCAGACAATCAAGGGAGCTAACTATGGCTACACCTTC. Its translation is CASSQTIKGANYGYTF.

V and J are TRBV2 and TRBJ1-4; D is unclear. Looked up from germline, CDR1 is SNHLY and CDR2 is FYNNEI. Trimming pared 9 bases from V and 4 bases from J, leaving 3 bases between. This CDR3 has 10 residues. The chain's CDR3 is CASINEKLFF. The DNA for the CDR3 is TGTGCCAGTATTAATGAAAAACTGTTTTTT.

Here the CDR3 reads CASSLLGRELFF. The CDR3 region has the DNA TGTGCCAGCAGTTTATTAGGGAGGGAGCTGTTTTTT. J is TRBJ2-2 and V is TRBV28, with unresolved D. Trimming removed 1 base from V and 9 bases from J, with 6 bases in between. CDR3 size: 12 residues. Germline V gives CDR1 MDHEN, CDR2 SYDVKM.

This clonotype was picked up many times. This rearrangement joins TRBV6-1 to TRBJ1-6, with D unclear. In germline, CDR1 is MNHNS, CDR2 SASEGT. This CDR3 has 17 residues. Trimming removed 0 bases at V and 3 bases at J, with 12 bases between. The CDR3 region is CASSEAGISLYNSPLHF. CDR3 DNA sequence: TGTGCCAGCAGTGAAGCCGGGATCAGTCTCTATAATTCACCCCTCCACTTT.

This clonotype is deemed medium-sized (0.01 to 0.1%). The chain uses TRBV14 and TRBJ2-5; TRBD2 matches at 7 bases. The trim removed 4 bases at V and 5 bases at J, leaving 10 bases unmatched. CDR3 size: 15 residues. From germline, CDR1 is SGHDN and CDR2 FVKESK. The CDR3 region has the DNA TGTGCCAGCAGCCCTTCTGGGAGGGCAAAGGAGACCCAGTACTTC. Translated: CASSPSGRAKETQYF.

Many counts were recorded for this clonotype. The CDR3 nucleotides read TGCAGCGTGCGACAGGGAAATGGGCCCGGGGAGCTGTTTTTT. This translates into CSVRQGNGPGELFF. The chain couples TRBV29-1 to TRBJ2-2; 7 bases agree with TRBD1. The ends lost 6 bases at V and 6 bases at J; junction bases unmatched: 10. The CDR3 covers 14 residues. In germline, CDR1 is SQVTM, CDR2 ANQGSEA.

This clonotype was seen ten or more times. This chain links TRBV3-1 with TRBJ2-2, with a weak D call TRBD1 (5 bases). The CDR3 is made up of 14 amino acids. V shed 1 base and J shed 4 bases, with 7 bases lying between them. The germline V gene has CDR1 LGHDT and CDR2 YNNKEL (reference sequence). The CDR3 coding sequence is TGTGCCAGCAGCCAAGGGACAACCACCGGGGAGCTGTTTTTT. As protein: CASSQGTTTGELFF.

This clonotype was counted ten times or more. The chain couples TRBV9 to TRBJ1-1; 8 bases align to TRBD1. Trimming removed 4 bases from V and 1 base from J; junction bases left unmatched: 6. CDR1 is SGDLS and CDR2 is YYNGEE in the germline V gene. There are 15 residues in the CDR3. In DNA form, the CDR3 reads TGTGCCAGCAGCCCACGACAGGGGCAGAACACTGAAGCTTTCTTT. Protein: CASSPRQGQNTEAFF.

By share, this clonotype ranks as medium-sized. The chain couples TRBV29-1 to TRBJ2-5; 14 positions match TRBD2. V shed 3 bases and J 5 bases; nucleotides not matched to a gene: 8. This CDR3 comprises 16 residues. Germline V CDR1 and CDR2: SQVTM, ANQGSEA. The CDR3 DNA is TGCAGCGTTGAGGGACTAGCGGGAGCGGGTTTGGAGACCCAGTACTTC. Amino acid sequence: CSVEGLAGAGLETQYF. The full variable domain, in which reference TRBV29-1 and TRBJ2-5 provide the parts outside the CDR3, is SAVISQKPSRDICQRGTSLTIQCQVDSQVTMMFWYRQQPGQSLTLIATANQGSEATYESGFVIDKFPISRPNLTFSTLTVSNMSPEDSSIYLCSVEGLAGAGLETQYFGPGTRLLVL.

This clonotype was counted ten times or more. The rearrangement uses TRBV20-1 and TRBJ1-1; no firm D call. V was trimmed by 6 bases and J by 1 base, leaving 9 bases between them. The CDR3 runs to 12 residues. Germline values: CDR1 DFQATT, CDR2 SNEGSKA (reference sequence). The CDR3 DNA sequence: TGCAGTGCCTTTTTCAGGAACACTGAAGCTTTCTTT. This encodes CSAFFRNTEAFF.

Notes on this clonotype: A much more abundant neighbour one base away suggests this may be a read error. The chain links TRBV15 to TRBJ1-2; D perhaps matches TRBD1 (5 bases). From germline, CDR1 is LNHNV and CDR2 YYDKDF (reference sequence). V was pared by 1 base and J by 4 bases, with 10 bases between. The CDR3 has 14 residues. CDR3 sequence (DNA): TGTGCCACCAGCAGAGGGGGCTTCGGCTATGGCTACACCTTC. Encoded protein: CATSRGGFGYGYTF.

V usage is TRBV5-1 and J usage is TRBJ2-3; 13 nucleotides line up with TRBD2. Germline V gives CDR1 SGHRS, CDR2 YFSETQ. CDR3 length: 17 amino acids. V was clipped by 0 bases and J by 0 bases; unmatched bases: 1. For the CDR3, the DNA is TGCGCCAGCAGCTTGGGACTAGCGGGGGGAAGCACAGATACGCAGTATTTT. Its protein product is CASSLGLAGGSTDTQYF.